The 10 T cell receptor beta chains below were found in one sample sequenced in a study of blood T cell repertoires in COVID-19 (dated by TCRdb to the early 2020s). The method was the immunoSEQ multiplex PCR assay. TCRdb re-hosts the immuneACCESS table, in-frame sequences only. Its copies lack some clones; in the studies checked, an unresolved V gene accounts for under half of them, and the cause for the rest is not known. This sample lists around 59,000 clones; about 84% were detected once. Of the sample, roughly 7% is held by the ten largest clones. Sequencing was done on a sample of peripheral blood. Every receptor here comes from a man aged 55 to 70 with acute or convalescent COVID-19.

This clone was picked up one time. This chain joins TRBV6-5 and TRBJ1-2, with D possibly matching TRBD1 (6 bases). This CDR3 is 12 amino acids long. The germline gives CDR1 MNHEY, CDR2 SVGAGI. The germline V and J ends were trimmed by 6 bases and 6 bases, with 11 bases remaining between them. The CDR3 reads CASRTGEHGYTF. The CDR3 DNA reads as TGTGCCAGCAGGACAGGAGAGCATGGCTACACCTTC.

The chain uses TRBV5-5 and TRBJ2-5, with TRBD1 as a possible D gene (5 bases). This CDR3 is built from 14 residues. The V gene's germline CDR1 is SGHKS and CDR2 YYEKEE (reference sequence). Trimming removed 0 bases at V and 7 bases at J, with 13 bases between. CDR3 sequence: CASSLDLQGGTQYF. CDR3 coding DNA: TGTGCCAGCAGCTTGGACTTGCAGGGTGGGACCCAGTACTTC.

The chain couples TRBV30 to TRBJ2-5; TRBD1 matches at 7 bases. The CDR3 is 13 amino acids. Germline values: CDR1 GTSNPN, CDR2 SVGIG (reference sequence). V shed 3 bases and J 4 bases; nucleotides not matched to a gene: 5. The CDR3 DNA sequence: TGTGCCTGGAGGTCGACAGGGAGAGAGACCCAGTACTTC. Translated: CAWRSTGRETQYF. Based on the CDR3 plus reference TRBV30 and TRBJ2-5, the full variable domain is SQTIHQWPATLVQPVGSPLSLECTVEGTSNPNLYWYRQAAGRGLQLLFYSVGIGQISSEVPQNLSASRPQDRQFILSSKKLLLSDSGFYLCAWRSTGRETQYFGPGTRLLVL.

The rearrangement uses TRBV7-2 and TRBJ2-3, with 10 bases lining up with TRBD1. The CDR3 runs to 18 residues. After removal of 0 bases from V and 1 base from J, the junction contained 7 bases not matched to a gene. Germline lookup yields CDR1 SGHTA and CDR2 FQGNSA. The CDR3 is CASSLARPGTGGTDTQYF. In DNA, the CDR3 is TGTGCCAGCAGCTTAGCCCGCCCCGGGACAGGGGGCACAGATACGCAGTATTTT.

This clone was seen just once. The CDR3 DNA is TGTGCCAGTAGCCTGACAGGGGGCCGGAATTCACCCCTCCACTTT. This gives the protein CASSLTGGRNSPLHF. V and J are TRBV19 and TRBJ1-6, with 10 nucleotides matching TRBD1. The CDR3 is 15 amino acids. J lost 7 bases, V lost 6 bases, and 6 bases had no gene match. Germline CDR1 is LNHDA and CDR2 is SQIVND (reference sequence). The full variable domain, rest sourced from reference TRBV19 and TRBJ1-6, is DGGITQSPKYLFRKEGQNVTLSCEQNLNHDAMYWYRQDPGQGLRLIYYSQIVNDFQKGDIAEGYSVSREKKESFPLTVTSAQKNPTAFYLCASSLTGGRNSPLHFGNGTRLTVT.

This clone was detected a few times. V gene TRBV30 combines with J gene TRBJ1-1, with D perhaps matching TRBD1 (6 bases). This CDR3 has 12 amino acids. The V end lost 8 bases, the J end lost 5 bases, and 15 bases lay between the germline ends. Germline-derived CDR1 and CDR2 are GTSNPN and SVGIG (reference sequence). This CDR3 is CARQKGGTEAFF. The CDR3 DNA is TGTGCCCGCCAAAAGGGGGGGACTGAAGCTTTCTTT. Complete variable domain (other parts from reference TRBV30 and TRBJ1-1): SQTIHQWPATLVQPVGSPLSLECTVEGTSNPNLYWYRQAAGRGLQLLFYSVGIGQISSEVPQNLSASRPQDRQFILSSKKLLLSDSGFYLCARQKGGTEAFFGQGTRLTVV.

This sequence joins TRBV28 and TRBJ1-1; D is perhaps TRBD1 (6 bases). V was clipped by 8 bases and J by 5 bases, with 21 bases between them. The length of the CDR3 is 15 residues. Germline CDR1 is MDHEN and CDR2 is SYDVKM. The DNA for the CDR3 is TGTGCCAGCGGCTCGTCAGGGGCAGAGAGGACTGAAGCTTTCTTT. This translates into CASGSSGAERTEAFF. The variable domain in full, with the rest retrieved from reference TRBV28 and TRBJ1-1, is DVKVTQSSRYLVKRTGEKVFLECVQDMDHENMFWYRQDPGLGLRLIYFSYDVKMKEKGDIPEGYSVSREKKERFSLILESASTNQTSMYLCASGSSGAERTEAFFGQGTRLTVV.

This clone was seen only a few times. The rearrangement uses TRBV2 and TRBJ2-7; D unresolved. The V end lost 3 bases, the J end lost 6 bases, and 6 bases lay between the germline ends. The CDR3 spans 11 residues. Germline CDR1 is SNHLY and CDR2 is FYNNEI. Here the CDR3 reads CASSEYPEQYF. CDR3 in DNA: TGTGCCAGCAGTGAGTATCCCGAGCAGTACTTC.

CDR3 sequence reads: CAISDGGTGSSYNEQFF. The CDR3 bases are TGTGCCATCAGTGACGGTGGCACAGGGAGCTCCTACAATGAGCAGTTCTTC. The chain combines TRBV10-3 with TRBJ2-1, with D maybe TRBD1 (6 bases). The CDR3 runs to 17 residues. The V end was cut by 3 bases, the J end by 0 bases, with 15 bases between. The germline CDR1 and CDR2 sequences are ENHRY and SYGVKD.

The chain links TRBV3-1 (or the pseudogene TRBV3-2) to TRBJ2-5; TRBD1 is a possible D gene (5 bases). Trimming removed 4 bases from V and 1 base from J, with 10 bases in between. The CDR3 contains 14 residues. Germline CDR1 and CDR2: LGHDT and YNNKEL (reference sequence). The CDR3 DNA follows: TGTGCCAGCAGCCCTCGACAGCTCCAAGAGACCCAGTACTTC. This encodes CASSPRQLQETQYF.